The 21 T cell receptor beta chains below were found in one sample sequenced in a study of CXCR3-negative and CXCR3-positive naive CD8 T cells (dated by TCRdb to the late 2010s). Sequenced on a NextSeq 550. The Human TCR Profiling Kit (MiLaboratory) was used to prepare UMI-labeled 5' RACE TRB cDNA libraries. The reads underwent TCRdb reprocessing, giving one record for each CDR3 protein sequence and no DNA. The table of this sample itemizes under 3,500 distinct CDR3 sequences. The ten biggest clones cover over 2% of the sample. The sample comprised naive CXCR3- CD8+ T cells from blood. In the paper's terms, the cell subset or site label means: CD45RO-CCR7+CD27+CD95- naive CD8+ T cells lacking CXCR3 (TNR3-). Every receptor here comes from a human donor in good health. Some clones in this sample may be carry-over from other donors' samples.

According to its frequency, this clonotype is medium-sized (0.01 to 0.1%). The chain employs TRBV21-1 and TRBJ1-4. TRBV21-1 is a known pseudogene. The CDR3 runs to 17 residues. CDR3 sequence: CASRRWSTDTTNEKLFF.

The chain is built from TRBV10-1 and TRBJ1-1; without DNA, the TCRdb call of TRBD1 cannot be checked. Germline CDR1 WNHNN, CDR2 SYGVQD (reference sequence). The CDR3 totals 15 residues. CDR3 in amino acids: CASSESGHIGHKAFF.

This clonotype is classed as large by frequency. The V and J genes are TRBV7-6 and TRBJ1-4. This CDR3 is 17 amino acids long. CDR1 SGHVS and CDR2 FNYEAQ come from the germline V gene. CDR3 loop: CASSLEPRGTTNEKLFF.

Measured by frequency, this clonotype is medium-sized. The chain has TRBV7-2 and TRBJ2-1; the TCRdb call, TRBD1, lacks DNA for checking. The CDR3 consists of 14 residues. Looked up from germline, CDR1 is SGHTA and CDR2 is FQGNSA. CDR3 protein: CASSLVGPYNEQFF.

This clonotype counts as medium-sized by frequency. The rearrangement joins TRBV7-8 to TRBJ2-3; absent DNA, TCRdb's TRBD1 call cannot be checked. The CDR3 spans 16 residues. Germline assignment: CDR1 SGHVS and CDR2 FQNEAQ. The CDR3: CASSLVGRGGTDTQYF.

The rearrangement links TRBV28 to TRBJ2-7; TCRdb's D call, TRBD1, is unchecked because there is no DNA. This CDR3 comprises 16 residues. CDR1 is MDHEN, CDR2 SYDVKM, per germline. The CDR3 sequence is CASSLVIVDRGSEQYF.

V and J are TRBV7-8 and TRBJ1-3; TCRdb names TRBD1, which stays unverified in the absence of DNA. The CDR3 runs to 16 residues. The V gene's germline CDR1 is SGHVS and CDR2 FQNEAQ. The CDR3 loop is CASSPQLGGSGNTIYF.

This rearrangement joins TRBV30 to TRBJ1-2. This CDR3 comprises 11 residues. Germline loops: CDR1 GTSNPN, CDR2 SVGIG (reference sequence). The CDR3 sequence is CALDGFNGYTF.

The chain joins TRBV29-1 to TRBJ1-1. There are 12 residues in the CDR3. The germline V gene has CDR1 SQVTM and CDR2 ANQGSEA. The CDR3 loop is CSVVKMSTEAFF.

This clonotype is identified as medium-sized (0.01 to 0.1%) from frequency. J is TRBJ2-3 and V is TRBV29-1; the D gene TCRdb calls, TRBD1, cannot be checked with no DNA. Germline V CDR1 and CDR2: SQVTM, ANQGSEA. The CDR3 runs 13 residues. CDR3 loop: CSVDRGSTDTQYF.

V is TRBV20-1 and J is TRBJ2-7; the TRBD1 assignment by TCRdb is unverifiable without DNA. Looked up from germline, CDR1 is DFQATT and CDR2 is SNEGSKA (reference sequence). The length of the CDR3 is 14 residues. This CDR3 reads CSAALRDRGYEQYF.

By frequency, this clonotype is medium-sized. The chain couples TRBV7-3 to TRBJ2-1; the D call of TRBD1 rests on TCRdb alone, since no DNA is present to check it. This CDR3 has 14 amino acids. Germline CDR1 reads SGHTA; CDR2 reads FQGTGA. CDR3 in amino acids: CASSLMIGGNEQFF.

By frequency, this clonotype is medium-sized (0.01 to 0.1%). The chain carries TRBV11-2 and TRBJ1-4; the TCRdb call, TRBD1, lacks DNA for checking. Germline CDR1 is SGHAT and CDR2 is FQNNGV. The CDR3 is 17 amino acids. The CDR3 loop is CASSHAGTGDHNEKLFF.

This clonotype is classed as medium-sized by frequency. The J gene is TRBJ2-1, the V gene TRBV20-1; TCRdb lists TRBD2, though no DNA is available to test this call. Germline values: CDR1 DFQATT, CDR2 SNEGSKA (reference sequence). The CDR3 has 12 amino acids. CDR3 in amino acids: CSAKPMEDEQFF.

The chain recombines TRBV14 with TRBJ2-7; TCRdb proposes TRBD1, but this gene call is untestable without DNA. This CDR3 has 16 residues. CDR1 is SGHDN, CDR2 FVKESK, per germline. The CDR3 reads CASSQVRTGGNYEQYF.

This clonotype is labeled medium-sized based on frequency. This rearrangement joins TRBV5-1 to TRBJ2-7; checking the TCRdb D call of TRBD1 is not possible without DNA. The germline gives CDR1 SGHRS, CDR2 YFSETQ. The CDR3 has 15 residues. CDR3 in amino acids: CASSLPGQGSYEQYF.

The V and J genes are TRBV13 and TRBJ2-1; the D call from TCRdb, TRBD1, cannot be confirmed without DNA. The CDR3 is 16 residues long. In germline, CDR1 is PRHDT, CDR2 FYEKMQ (reference sequence). The CDR3 loop reads CASSLWTGLTYNEQFF.

CDR3 residues: CASSYPGPNTEAFF. The J gene is TRBJ1-1, the V gene TRBV6-2 or TRBV6-3. CDR3 size: 14 residues. Germline V gene lookup returns CDR1 MNHEY and CDR2 SVGEGT.

The gene calls are TRBV28 and TRBJ2-5; TCRdb designates TRBD2, a call that cannot be tested without DNA. The CDR3 runs to 15 residues. Germline lookup yields CDR1 MDHEN and CDR2 SYDVKM. The CDR3 is CASSVTSGNQETQYF.

This clonotype is labeled medium-sized (0.01 to 0.1%) based on frequency. V is TRBV29-1 and J is TRBJ2-1; TCRdb indicates TRBD2, and absent DNA this call remains unverified. The germline V gene has CDR1 SQVTM and CDR2 ANQGSEA. The CDR3 sequence is 13 residues long. The CDR3 region is CSAGTSDYNEQFF.

Frequency places this clonotype as medium-sized (0.01 to 0.1%). J is TRBJ2-1 and V is TRBV11-3; the D call from TCRdb, TRBD2, cannot be confirmed without DNA. The CDR3 has 16 amino acids. Germline V gene data show CDR1 as SGHNT and CDR2 as YENEEA. CDR3 sequence reads: CASSPGGSGGYNEQFF.